This T cell receptor (beta chain) was recorded in a study of cytomegalovirus exposure and HLA in healthy donors. Notes on the study in general: CMV serostatus was the only recorded immune exposure for donors.

A remark on this clone: Its cognate antigen is unknown.

Both 60 Vbeta primers and 13 Jbeta primers went into the PCR. TCRdb's copy holds only in-frame clones and misses some; the assay was immunoSEQ multiplex PCR. The profile shows 95,000 to 100,000 clones, about four fifths of them singletons. Trimming cost V 0 bases and J 2 bases, with 8 bases left between them. The CDR3 extends over 15 amino acids. Germline loops: CDR1 MGHRA, CDR2 YSYEKL. Sample: PBMCs. The chain links TRBV4-1 to TRBJ1-3; D remains ambiguous. This receptor was obtained from a female donor in good health and CMV-seropositive. CDR3 bases: TGCGCCAGCAGCCAAGACAGAACTACTGGAAACACCATATATTTT. It specifies CASSQDRTTGNTIYF.